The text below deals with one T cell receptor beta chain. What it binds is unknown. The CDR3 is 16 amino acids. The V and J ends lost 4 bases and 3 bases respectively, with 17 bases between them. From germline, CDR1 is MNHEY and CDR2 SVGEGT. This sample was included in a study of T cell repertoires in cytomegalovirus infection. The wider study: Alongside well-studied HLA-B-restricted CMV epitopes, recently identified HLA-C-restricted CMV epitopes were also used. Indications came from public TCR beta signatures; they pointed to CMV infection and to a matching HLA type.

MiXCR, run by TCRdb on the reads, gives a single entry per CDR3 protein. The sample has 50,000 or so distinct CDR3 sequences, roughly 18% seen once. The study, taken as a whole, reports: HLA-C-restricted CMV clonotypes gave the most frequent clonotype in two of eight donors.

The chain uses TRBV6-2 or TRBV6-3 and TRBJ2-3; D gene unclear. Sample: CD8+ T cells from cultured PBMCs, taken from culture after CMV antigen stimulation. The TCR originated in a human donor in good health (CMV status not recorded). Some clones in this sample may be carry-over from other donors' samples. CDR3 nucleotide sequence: TGTGCCAGCAGTTCAGCCCCGTATGAAGAAACAGATACGCAGTATTTT. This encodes CASSSAPYEETDTQYF.